Sequencing of this TCR beta chain was carried out in a study of T cells in Graves' hyperthyroidism and ophthalmopathy (dated by TCRdb to the late 2010s). About the study as a whole: Peripheral blood was sampled at the time of initial diagnosis, prior to any treatment. To identify distinguishing TCR V-J signatures, a discovery cohort of about 95 patients was used, comprising some 45 with Graves' ophthalmopathy and 55 to 65 with stable Graves' hyperthyroidism. Prospective prediction of ophthalmopathy was tested in an independent validation cohort of some 20 hyperthyroidism patients and 15 to 17 patients who later progressed to ophthalmopathy. The 75 to 100 discovery patients were randomly split 7:3 into training and test sets. The study also compared thyroid tissue and blood T-cell repertoires from five or six Graves' hyperthyroidism patients. Following sampling, methimazole starting at 30 mg daily was given to hyperthyroidism patients, and high-dose intravenous methylprednisolone was given to ophthalmopathy patients. The paper describes TCR Vbeta CDR3 sequencing of more than 120 peripheral blood samples, made up of roughly 40 ophthalmopathy patients, roughly 72 hyperthyroidism patients and 17 progressor patients. Overall study results and their limits: In validation, the model predicted progression to ophthalmopathy a median of around six months before onset, with over 60% sensitivity and about 72% specificity. Sample size was not statistically predetermined, and blinding of investigators to group allocation was not performed. In cross-validation, a model built on a 13 V-J signature told ophthalmopathy apart from stable hyperthyroidism with under 90% sensitivity and roughly 81% specificity, and in testing the same model reached 80%/75%. Most expanded thyroid clonotypes (frequency above 0.001) were also detected in blood, a finding suggesting that blood repertoires may reflect thyroid immune responses.

Moderately to severely active disease, a Clinical Activity Score of at least 3, a NOSPECS grade of at least 4, and a duration under 3 months were present in ophthalmopathy patients. Patients with uncontrolled infections, other autoimmune diseases, pregnancy or lactation were excluded. Diagnoses were established on the basis of clinical symptoms, serum thyroxine and TRAb, thyroid ultrasound, and orbital computed tomography. Ficoll-Paque density gradient centrifugation was used to isolate PBMCs from around 10 ml of fresh peripheral blood. Total RNA was extracted using Trizol reagent, and RNA quality was assessed on an Agilent 2100 Bioanalyzer. The CDR3 holds 16 amino acids from the cysteine to the phenylalanine. Only CDR3 DNA is held: 48 bases, read in frame from base 1. Trimming costs V 10 bases and J 0 bases, and their ends lie 20 bases apart. According to the germline V gene (reference sequence), CDR1 reads LNHDA and CDR2 reads SQIVND.

This clonotype has just a few counts. Its antigen remains undetermined. Base qualities were left out, and no much larger clone turns up one base away. TCR beta CDR3 regions were amplified from RNA transcripts. The TCR CDR3 was subjected to a first round of RT-PCR using the HTBI primer set and the Qiagen OneStep RT-PCR kit. A second multiplex PCR round built the libraries, followed by size selection and purification. The libraries were sequenced on an Illumina HiSeq2000 using paired-end 100 bp reads. The published analysis was carried out like this. SOAPnuke was used to process the raw data, with reads discarded if the reads contained adapters or uncalled bases, had a mean Phred below 15, or lacked an exact constant-primer or identifier match. High-quality paired reads were merged with COPE v1.2.5, and unique nucleotide sequences were defined as clonotypes. Clonotypes were aligned to IMGT TRBV, TRBD and TRBJ reference segments using MiTCR v1.1. The analysis included only V-J combinations with a frequency above 0.0001, which together covered 99.2% of the repertoires. The TCS score was defined as the ratio of F50 (clonal expansion) to E x V (chaos), calculated using BLOSUM62-based TCRdist between CDR3 peptides within each V-J. Welch's t-statistics and random forest reduced fewer than 600 V-J features to 13, which were used in a naive Bayes classifier (R e1071). TCRdb passed the public sequencing reads through fastp at Q25 and MiXCR, retaining productive beta sequences. When rows share a CDR3 protein, they turn into one entry using the most common DNA and genes. These V and J calls originate from TCRdb's pipeline instead of the authors' own analysis. Counted in this sample were hundreds of thousands of distinct CDR3 sequences; over 12% of them appeared once. The ten biggest clones cover around 28% of the sample.

The chain was built from TRBV19 and TRBJ2-3; the D gene assignment is ambiguous. The sample taken for sequencing was blood. The sequence was collected from a middle-aged man with Graves' ophthalmopathy. The DNA sequence follows: TGTGCCACCCAAGCCCGAAGTGAGGCTAGCACAGATACGCAGTATTTT. It is translated as CATQARSEASTDTQYF.